This TCR beta chain was documented in a study of OX40 agonist ivuxolimab in advanced cancers. Across the whole study: The dose-escalation cohort was approximately 85% male, with a mean age of 60 years, ranging about 20 to 79. Study-wide points: There were also nonresponders showing low normalized T-cell clonal expansion. On average, a greater number of expanded clones characterised CD8+ T cells relative to CD4+.

Individuals having autoimmune disease history or systemic immunosuppression were not enrolled. This CDR3 is built from 17 residues. Germline CDR1 is SGHDT and CDR2 is YYEEEE. The V and J ends lost 1 base and 0 bases respectively, with 15 bases between them. The protocol was immunoSEQ multiplex PCR, while the TCRdb copy is restricted to in-frame clones and leaves out a portion. The sample records several thousand clones, 75% to 85% being singletons. As to this clone: Its antigen is still unknown.

The clonotype comes from an adult with an advanced solid tumor such as melanoma, head and neck, liver or kidney cancer. The chain uses TRBV5-6 and TRBJ2-3; D call uncertain. This specimen consisted of CD4+ or CD8+ T cells sorted from blood, obtained in a trial of the OX40 agonist ivuxolimab. Here the CDR3 DNA reads TGTGCCAGCAGCTTGAGTGTGGGGATCCCTAGCACAGATACGCAGTATTTT. Its protein product is CASSLSVGIPSTDTQYF.